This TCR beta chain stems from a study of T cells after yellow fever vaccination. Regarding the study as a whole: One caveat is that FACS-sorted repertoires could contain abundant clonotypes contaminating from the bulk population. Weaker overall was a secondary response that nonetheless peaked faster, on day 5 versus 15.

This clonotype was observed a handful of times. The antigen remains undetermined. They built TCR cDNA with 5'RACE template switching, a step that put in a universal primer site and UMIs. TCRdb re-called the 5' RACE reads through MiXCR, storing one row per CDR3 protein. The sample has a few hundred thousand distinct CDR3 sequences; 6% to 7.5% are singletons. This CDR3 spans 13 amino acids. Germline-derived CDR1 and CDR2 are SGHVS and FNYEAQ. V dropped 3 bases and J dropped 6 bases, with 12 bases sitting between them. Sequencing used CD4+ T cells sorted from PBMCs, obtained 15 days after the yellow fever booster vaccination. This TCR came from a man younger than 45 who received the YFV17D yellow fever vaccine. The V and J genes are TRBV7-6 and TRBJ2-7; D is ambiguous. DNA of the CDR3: TGTGCCAGCAGCTTCCTCCAAGGGTCCGAGCAGTACTTC. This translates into CASSFLQGSEQYF.